This T cell receptor (beta chain) originates from a study of shared clonotypes between healthy human individuals. Study-level findings and limits: Clonotype sharing levels among donors were expected to vary with sequencing depth. The four-donor shared clonotypes exceeded non-shared clonotypes in generation probability, with non-shared ones scoring lower.

After removal of 3 bases from V and 4 bases from J, the junction contained 3 bases not matched to a gene. This CDR3 is built from 15 residues. Germline loops: CDR1 MGHRA, CDR2 YSYEKL. Within Nashville, Tennessee resided all donors, each a Caucasian adult. To note about this clone: The antigen is undetermined.

TCRdb's table, derived via immunoSEQ multiplex PCR, lists solely in-frame clones and lacks some. This table has approximately 2.3 million clones, just over 90% appearing once. The V and J genes are TRBV4-1 and TRBJ1-3; the match to TRBD1 covers 10 bases. The source is a man younger than 35 in good health. Some clones in this sample may be carry-over from other donors' samples. The sequencing input was naive CD4+ T cells from PBMCs. Subset noted: CD45RA+ positively selected. The CDR3 DNA follows: TGCGCCAGCAGCCAGGAGGGACAGGGGGGAAACACCATATATTTT. This translates into CASSQEGQGGNTIYF.